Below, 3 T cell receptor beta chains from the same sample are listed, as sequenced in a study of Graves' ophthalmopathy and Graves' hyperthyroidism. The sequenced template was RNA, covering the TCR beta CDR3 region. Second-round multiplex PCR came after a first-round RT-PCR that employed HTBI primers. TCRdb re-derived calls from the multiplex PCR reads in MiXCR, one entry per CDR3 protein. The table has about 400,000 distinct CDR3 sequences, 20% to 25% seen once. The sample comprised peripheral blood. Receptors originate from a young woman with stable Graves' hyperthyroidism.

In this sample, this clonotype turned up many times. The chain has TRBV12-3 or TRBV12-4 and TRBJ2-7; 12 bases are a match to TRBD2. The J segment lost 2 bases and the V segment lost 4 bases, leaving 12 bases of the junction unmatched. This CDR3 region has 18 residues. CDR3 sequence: CASSSQGLAGYRAYEQYF. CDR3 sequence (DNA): TGTGCCAGCAGTTCCCAAGGACTAGCGGGATATCGGGCCTACGAGCAGTACTTC.

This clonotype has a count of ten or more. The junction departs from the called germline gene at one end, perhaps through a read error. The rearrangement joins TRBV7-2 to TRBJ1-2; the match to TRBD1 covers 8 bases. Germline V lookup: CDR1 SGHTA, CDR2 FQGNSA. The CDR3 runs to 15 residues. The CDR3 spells CANSLRDRRLYGYTF. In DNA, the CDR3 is TGTGCCAACAGCCTCCGGGACAGGCGACTCTATGGCTACACCTTC.

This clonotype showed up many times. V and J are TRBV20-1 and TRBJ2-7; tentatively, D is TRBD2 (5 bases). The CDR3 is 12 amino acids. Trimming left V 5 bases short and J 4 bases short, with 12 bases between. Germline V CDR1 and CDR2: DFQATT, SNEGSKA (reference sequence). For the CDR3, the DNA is TGCAGTGCTTCCCCTAGCCTATACGAGCAGTACTTC. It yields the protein CSASPSLYEQYF.